Only a few counts were recorded for the clone carrying this T cell receptor (beta chain). What it recognizes is unknown. The PCR used 60 Vbeta and 13 Jbeta primers. Assay used: immunoSEQ multiplex PCR; TCRdb lists only in-frame clones, some missing. Altogether about 120,000 clones are present, around 66% being singletons, with the ten largest covering more than 6.5%. This entry is derived from a study of cytomegalovirus exposure and HLA in healthy donors. The overall study: Within an early data release were about 85 million unique TCRs drawn from HLA-typed donors.

Findings and limits, study-wide: Association of a missense DCLRE1C variant with TCR beta V- and J-gene trimming was reported in a later analysis. What a later analysis showed was that several of the most significant clusters appeared linked to common viral pathogens.

Trimming took 2 bases from V and 3 from J; bases not matched to a gene: 6. The V gene's germline CDR1 is KGHSH and CDR2 LQKENI. The CDR3 is 16 residues long. The sequence was collected from a woman aged 40 to 55 in good health and CMV-seropositive. The sample taken for sequencing was PBMCs. The chain links TRBV18 to TRBJ2-5; 10 nucleotides align to TRBD1. The CDR3 bases are TGTGCCAGCTCACCATCTGACAGGGGGCTTAAAGAGACCCAGTACTTC. It translates to CASSPSDRGLKETQYF.